This TCR beta chain stems from a study of T cell repertoires in cytomegalovirus infection. Overall study context: Public signatures in TCR beta pointed to CMV infection and matching HLA type. Broader study findings: The study found HLA-C-restricted CMV-specific TCR beta clonotypes dominating the ex vivo response. CMV carriers with the relevant HLA were identified by cumulative public TCR beta family frequency.

With respect to this clonotype: Antigen unknown.

TCRdb re-called the reads with MiXCR, one entry per CDR3 protein. The repertoire has 55,000 to 70,000 distinct CDR3 sequences, roughly 32% of them found once; the top ten carry roughly two thirds. The germline V and J ends were trimmed by 5 bases and 2 bases, with 16 bases remaining between them. CDR3 length equals 15 residues. Germline lookup yields CDR1 MNHEY and CDR2 SVGAGI. This sequence originates from a human donor in good health (CMV status not recorded). Some clones in this sample may be carry-over from other donors' samples. J is TRBJ2-7 and V is TRBV6-5; tentative D call: TRBD1 (5 bases). Source material: PBMCs, sequenced either directly or after in vitro stimulation (not recorded which). CDR3 nucleotide sequence: TGTGCCAGCAGTCCTGGGGCGTTTACAACCTACGAGCAGTACTTC. Its protein product is CASSPGAFTTYEQYF.